One and the same sample provided the 31 T cell receptor beta chains below, sequenced in a study of shared clonotypes between healthy human individuals. Assay: immunoSEQ multiplex PCR; the TCRdb copy retains only in-frame clones and omits some. The sample has roughly 1,000,000 clones; 78% are singletons. Input material: memory CD4+ T cells from PBMCs. Subset indicated: CD45RA-negative fraction. These receptors were obtained from a man younger than 35 in good health. Some clones in this sample may be carry-over from other donors' samples.

This clone has only one observation. The chain combines TRBV7-9 with TRBJ1-4, with 7 bases fitting TRBD1. V was pared by 4 bases and J by 5 bases, with 7 bases of the junction left unmatched. The CDR3 totals 15 residues. CDR1 and CDR2 from the germline V gene are SEHNR and FQNEAQ (reference sequence). The CDR3 region is CASSSTGARNEKLFF. The CDR3 DNA follows: TGTGCCAGCAGCTCCACAGGGGCAAGAAATGAAAAACTGTTTTTT.

A word on this clone: The sample holds other DNA sequences that translate to the same CDR3. This chain connects TRBV7-3 to TRBJ1-1; 7 bases line up with TRBD1. Germline loops: CDR1 SGHTA, CDR2 FQGTGA. The CDR3 loop spans 14 amino acids. Unmatched junction bases numbered 3, after V lost 1 base and J lost 4 bases. CDR3 in amino acids: CASSLRQGGTEAFF. The CDR3 bases are TGTGCCAGCAGCTTAAGACAGGGAGGCACTGAAGCTTTCTTT.

This rearrangement joins TRBV7-3 to TRBJ1-1; no reliable D call. V lost 2 bases and J 5 bases, leaving 9 bases between the germline ends. This CDR3 is 13 amino acids long. Germline CDR1 reads SGHTA; CDR2 reads FQGTGA. The CDR3 bases are TGTGCCAGCAGCTTACTTTCTGTGACTGAAGCTTTCTTT. The encoded protein is CASSLLSVTEAFF.

This chain's CDR3 is CASSDGDKGGETQYF. DNA for the CDR3: TGCGCCAGCAGTGACGGGGATAAAGGTGGAGAGACCCAGTACTTC. This chain connects TRBV10-1 to TRBJ2-5; D perhaps matches TRBD2 (5 bases). The V end was cut by 3 bases, the J end by 4 bases, with 15 bases between. The CDR3 totals 15 residues. CDR1 and CDR2 from the germline V gene are WNHNN and SYGVQD (reference sequence).

This chain links TRBV19 with TRBJ1-5, with D uncertain. Trimming left V 5 bases short and J 5 bases short, with 16 bases between. From germline, CDR1 is LNHDA and CDR2 SQIVND (reference sequence). The CDR3 has 15 amino acids. The chain's CDR3 is CASSPEFRPYQPQHF. The CDR3 bases are TGTGCCAGTAGTCCTGAGTTTCGCCCTTATCAGCCCCAGCATTTT.

The rearrangement joins TRBV6-4 to TRBJ1-4; D might be TRBD1 (5 bases). V lost 6 bases and J lost 0, with 11 bases in between. Germline V gives CDR1 MRHNA, CDR2 SNTAGT. CDR3 size: 15 residues. CDR3 bases: TGTGCCAGCAGACGGGGACCCACAACTAATGAAAAACTGTTTTTT. This sequence encodes CASRRGPTTNEKLFF.

The V gene is TRBV6-6, the J gene TRBJ1-2; no clear D gene. Germline V lookup: CDR1 MNHNY, CDR2 SVGAGI (reference sequence). Trimming took 0 bases from V and 8 from J, leaving 16 bases between them. The CDR3 extends over 15 amino acids. CDR3 region: CASSYSISLREGYTF. CDR3 bases: TGTGCCAGCAGTTACTCGATTTCCCTGAGGGAGGGCTACACCTTC.

The rearrangement joins TRBV5-6 to TRBJ2-5; the match to TRBD2 covers 10 bases. In germline, CDR1 is SGHDT, CDR2 YYEEEE. Trimming took 2 bases from V and 3 from J; bases not matched to a gene: 4. The CDR3 totals 15 residues. CDR3 protein: CASSFRTSGKETQYF. CDR3 nucleotides: TGTGCCAGCAGCTTCCGGACTAGCGGAAAAGAGACCCAGTACTTC.

The chain recombines TRBV6-1 with TRBJ1-4; D is undetermined. CDR3 size: 15 residues. Looked up from germline, CDR1 is MNHNS and CDR2 is SASEGT. Trimming left V 1 base short and J 8 bases short, with 14 bases between. The DNA of the CDR3 is TGTGCCAGCAGTGAAGGAGGGCCCCCTCTAGAAAAACTGTTTTTT. The encoded protein is CASSEGGPPLEKLFF.

This clone has just one count. This chain connects TRBV4-1 to TRBJ1-1, with no clear D. The V gene lost 4 bases and the J gene lost 1 base, with 10 bases spanning the gap. Looked up from germline, CDR1 is MGHRA and CDR2 is YSYEKL. This CDR3 comprises 14 residues. The CDR3: CASSPGLRNTEAFF. CDR3 coding DNA: TGCGCCAGCAGCCCCGGACTAAGGAACACTGAAGCTTTCTTT.

V is TRBV7-2 and J is TRBJ2-7; D is possibly TRBD2 (5 bases). The CDR3 has 14 residues. Germline CDR1 is SGHTA and CDR2 is FQGNSA. V lost 5 bases to trimming and J lost 2 bases, with 13 bases between them. CDR3 sequence reads: CASSATPGTYEQYF. The CDR3 bases are TGTGCCAGCAGCGCCACCCCCGGGACCTACGAGCAGTACTTC. Combining the CDR3 with reference TRBV7-2 and TRBJ2-7 gives the whole variable domain GAGVSQSPSNKVTEKGKDVELRCDPISGHTALYWYRQSLGQGLEFLIYFQGNSAPDKSGLPSDRFSAERTGGSVSTLTIQRTQQEDSAVYLCASSATPGTYEQYFGPGTRLTVT.

Only a few counts were recorded for this clone. The rearrangement uses TRBV5-4 and TRBJ2-1, with TRBD2 matching 8 bases. The CDR3 covers 14 residues. Germline-derived CDR1 and CDR2 are SGHNT and YYREEE (reference sequence). Trimming took 0 bases from V and 9 from J; bases not matched to a gene: 5. This CDR3 is CASSLAHLAGEQFF. CDR3 nucleotide sequence: TGTGCCAGCAGCTTGGCCCATCTAGCGGGTGAGCAGTTCTTC.

As to this clone: This sample includes further DNA sequences coding for the same CDR3. The rearrangement joins TRBV18 to TRBJ2-3, with 9 bases identical to TRBD1. This CDR3 is built from 13 residues. Germline V lookup: CDR1 KGHSH, CDR2 LQKENI. J was trimmed by 6 bases and V by 2 bases; bases with no gene match: 0. The CDR3 sequence is CASSPGTGDTQYF. The CDR3 bases are TGTGCCAGCTCACCAGGGACAGGGGATACGCAGTATTTT.

CDR3 residues: CASSLGLLNTEAFF. CDR3 DNA sequence: TGTGCCAGCAGTTTAGGACTTCTGAACACTGAAGCTTTCTTT. The chain has TRBV28 and TRBJ1-1; no definite D call. CDR1 and CDR2 from the germline V gene are MDHEN and SYDVKM. This CDR3 is 14 amino acids long. The V end lost 2 bases, the J end lost 0 bases, and 7 bases lay between the germline ends.

The chain employs TRBV7-9 and TRBJ1-2; weak D call: TRBD1 (5 bases). The germline CDR1 and CDR2 sequences are SEHNR and FQNEAQ (reference sequence). The CDR3 runs to 14 residues. V lost 3 bases, J lost 3 bases, and 11 bases lay in between. CDR3 loop: CASSFPGLDYGYTF. CDR3 nucleotides: TGTGCCAGCAGCTTTCCGGGACTGGACTATGGCTACACCTTC.

A remark on this clone: A far larger clone is one nucleotide away, so this likely arose from a read error. The gene calls are TRBV15 and TRBJ2-5; D remains ambiguous. This CDR3 contains 14 residues. Germline V lookup: CDR1 LNHNV, CDR2 YYDKDF (reference sequence). In nucleotides, the CDR3 is TGTACCACCAGCAGAGATATTCAGCCAGAGACCCAGTACTTC. Translation gives CTTSRDIQPETQYF.

V usage is TRBV4-1 and J usage is TRBJ2-5; perhaps TRBD1 as D (6 bases). Germline CDR1 reads MGHRA; CDR2 reads YSYEKL. Trimming stripped 3 bases from V and 4 bases from J, with 15 bases between. The CDR3 sequence is 15 residues long. This chain's CDR3 is CASSQVGTIGETQYF. CDR3 DNA sequence: TGCGCCAGCAGCCAGGTAGGGACAATTGGAGAGACCCAGTACTTC.

The rearrangement joins TRBV4-1 to TRBJ2-7; 16 nucleotides line up with TRBD2. V lost 0 bases, J lost 6 bases, and 17 bases stayed unmatched. Looked up from germline, CDR1 is MGHRA and CDR2 is YSYEKL. CDR3 size: 21 residues. CDR3 in DNA: TGCGCCAGCAGCCAAGAGTCTGTAGGGGCCGGGACTAGCGGGAGGGCCCTCGAGCAGTACTTC. Amino acids: CASSQESVGAGTSGRALEQYF.

This clone has just one count. Within the sample, other DNA sequences also encode this same CDR3. This chain uses TRBV10-3 with TRBJ1-5; possible D gene TRBD1, 5 bases. The CDR3 is 13 residues long. Germline-derived CDR1 and CDR2 are ENHRY and SYGVKD. V lost 4 bases, J lost 4 bases, and 8 bases lay in between. The CDR3 region has the DNA TGTGCCATCAGTGGGGGCGGAAATCAGCCCCAGCATTTT. Amino acid sequence: CAISGGGNQPQHF.

In the case of this clone: Just one base apart from a much larger clone, this may be a read error. The rearrangement joins TRBV5-6 to TRBJ1-1; no firm D call. Trimming shortened V by 2 bases and J by 3 bases, and 5 bases separated the two germline ends. This CDR3 region has 12 residues. Per the germline V gene, CDR1 is SGHDT and CDR2 is YYEEEE. This CDR3 is CASSLRYTEAFF. Here the CDR3 DNA reads TGTGCCAGCAGCTTAAGGTACACTGAAGCTTTCTTT. Full variable domain (remainder filled in from reference TRBV5-6 and TRBJ1-1): DAGVTQSPTHLIKTRGQQVTLRCSPKSGHDTVSWYQQALGQGPQFIFQYYEEEERQRGNFPDRFSGHQFPNYSSELNVNALLLGDSALYLCASSLRYTEAFFGQGTRLTVV.

The chain recombines TRBV16 with TRBJ1-2; D remains ambiguous. Germline V lookup: CDR1 KGHSY, CDR2 FQNENV. V lost 4 bases to trimming and J lost 7 bases, with 19 bases between them. The CDR3 sequence is 15 residues long. The CDR3 DNA is TGTGCCAGCAGCCCGCCCCGTGAGGGAACCAGTGGCTACACCTTC. This sequence encodes CASSPPREGTSGYTF. Combining the CDR3 with reference TRBV16 and TRBJ1-2 gives the whole variable domain GEEVAQTPKHLVRGEGQKAKLYCAPIKGHSYVFWYQQVLKNEFKFLISFQNENVFDETGMPKERFSAKCLPNSPCSLEIQATKLEDSAVYFCASSPPREGTSGYTFGSGTRLTVV.

The V and J genes are TRBV6-5 and TRBJ2-7; D is possibly TRBD1 (6 bases). The V gene's germline CDR1 is MNHEY and CDR2 SVGAGI. CDR3 length: 14 amino acids. V was cut by 8 bases and J by 4 bases, with 18 bases left in between. CDR3 amino acids: CASRSNRDNYEQYF. The CDR3 bases are TGTGCCAGCCGTTCTAACCGGGACAATTACGAGCAGTACTTC.

The rearrangement links TRBV5-1 to TRBJ1-3; TRBD1 matches 8 bases. This CDR3 comprises 14 residues. Germline V CDR1 and CDR2: SGHRS, YFSETQ. V was clipped by 4 bases and J by 8 bases; unmatched bases: 8. CDR3 sequence (DNA): TGCGCCAGCAGCCTTCAGACAGGGGTGGACACCATATATTTT. It is translated as CASSLQTGVDTIYF.

The chain links TRBV5-1 to TRBJ2-5, with 7 bases aligning to TRBD1. The CDR3 is made up of 20 amino acids. The V segment lost 4 bases and the J segment 3 bases; nucleotides outside the gene matches: 24. Germline V lookup: CDR1 SGHRS, CDR2 YFSETQ. The DNA for the CDR3 is TGCGCCAGCAGCCCCTTCAGCCCCACAGGGGCTGGAATCTTTAAAGAGACCCAGTACTTC. Residues: CASSPFSPTGAGIFKETQYF. Drawing the rest from reference TRBV5-1 and TRBJ2-5, the complete variable domain is KAGVTQTPRYLIKTRGQQVTLSCSPISGHRSVSWYQQTPGQGLQFLFEYFSETQRNKGNFPGRFSGRQFSNSRSEMNVSTLELGDSALYLCASSPFSPTGAGIFKETQYFGPGTRLLVL.

The chain carries TRBV4-3 and TRBJ2-3; D possibly matches TRBD1 or TRBD2 (6 bases each). Germline CDR1 and CDR2: LGHNA and YSLEER. This CDR3 is built from 16 residues. V shed 6 bases and J shed 2 bases, with 18 bases lying between them. This chain's CDR3 is CASSLGGRPHTDTQYF. CDR3 coding DNA: TGCGCCAGCAGTCTTGGGGGGCGCCCCCACACAGATACGCAGTATTTT.

The rearrangement uses TRBV25-1 and TRBJ2-1, with 7 bases fitting TRBD2. The CDR3 runs to 17 residues. The trim removed 1 base at V and 7 bases at J, leaving 13 bases unmatched. CDR1 and CDR2 (germline): MGHDK, SYGVNS. CDR3 in DNA: TGTGCCAGCAGTGAATCTCTGGGAGGGCCTCTTGGGAATGAGCAGTTCTTC. Residues: CASSESLGGPLGNEQFF.

This clone was seen a few times. This rearrangement joins TRBV10-3 to TRBJ2-7, with TRBD1 as a possible D gene (7 bases). Trimming left V 5 bases short and J 3 bases short, with 11 bases between. The CDR3 is 13 residues long. Germline V CDR1 and CDR2: ENHRY, SYGVKD. For the CDR3, the DNA is TGTGCCATCAGTCAGGGGGGCGGCTACGAGCAGTACTTC. Protein: CAISQGGGYEQYF.

The V and J genes are TRBV11-3 and TRBJ2-7; 8 nucleotides match TRBD1. Germline loops: CDR1 SGHNT, CDR2 YENEEA. The CDR3 has 15 amino acids. Unmatched junction bases numbered 6, after V lost 3 bases and J lost 2 bases. This chain's CDR3 is CASSFSGTGPYEQYF. CDR3 sequence (DNA): TGTGCCAGCAGCTTCTCCGGGACAGGACCCTACGAGCAGTACTTC.

This clone appeared a few times. The V and J genes are TRBV2 and TRBJ2-4; D gene ambiguous. CDR1 is SNHLY, CDR2 FYNNEI, per germline. This CDR3 is 13 amino acids long. Trimming removed 4 bases at V and 11 bases at J, with 15 bases between. In DNA form, the CDR3 reads TGTGCCAGCAGTGCTACGGCAGGATACCTTCAGTACTTC. Protein product: CASSATAGYLQYF.

The CDR3 here is CASSVEGLALSNEQFF. CDR3 nucleotide sequence: TGTGCCAGCAGCGTAGAGGGACTAGCGTTATCTAATGAGCAGTTCTTC. The chain couples TRBV9 to TRBJ2-1; 10 bases align to TRBD2. V lost 0 bases to trimming and J lost 7 bases; unmatched junction nucleotides: 7. Germline V gene data show CDR1 as SGDLS and CDR2 as YYNGEE. This CDR3 spans 16 amino acids.

The rearrangement joins TRBV5-1 to TRBJ1-3; D not certain. V shed 4 bases and J shed 8 bases, with 16 bases lying between them. The length of the CDR3 is 14 residues. Per the germline V gene, CDR1 is SGHRS and CDR2 is YFSETQ. The CDR3 coding sequence is TGCGCCAGCAGCGCGGGTCCTTTCCCGGACACCATATATTTT. It specifies CASSAGPFPDTIYF.